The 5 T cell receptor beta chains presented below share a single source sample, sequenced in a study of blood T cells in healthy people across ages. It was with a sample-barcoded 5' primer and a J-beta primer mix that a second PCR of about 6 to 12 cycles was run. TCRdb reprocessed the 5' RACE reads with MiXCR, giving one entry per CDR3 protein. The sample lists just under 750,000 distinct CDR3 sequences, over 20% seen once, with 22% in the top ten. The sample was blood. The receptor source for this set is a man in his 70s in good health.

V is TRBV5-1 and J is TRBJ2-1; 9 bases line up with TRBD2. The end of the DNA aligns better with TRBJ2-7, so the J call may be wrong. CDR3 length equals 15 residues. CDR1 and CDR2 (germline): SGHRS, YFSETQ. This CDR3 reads CASSYLAGEQYEQYF. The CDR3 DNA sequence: TGCGCCAGCAGCTATTTAGCGGGGGAGCAATACGAGCAGTACTTC.

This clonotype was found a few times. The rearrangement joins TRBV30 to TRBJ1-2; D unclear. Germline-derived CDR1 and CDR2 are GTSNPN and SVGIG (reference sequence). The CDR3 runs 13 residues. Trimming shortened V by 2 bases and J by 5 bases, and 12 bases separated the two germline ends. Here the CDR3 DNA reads TGTGCCTGGAGTCCAACGAGACTTTATGGCTACACCTTC. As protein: CAWSPTRLYGYTF.

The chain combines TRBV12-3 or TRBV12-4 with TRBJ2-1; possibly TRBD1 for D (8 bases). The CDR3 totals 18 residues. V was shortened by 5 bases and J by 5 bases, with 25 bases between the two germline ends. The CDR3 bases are TGTGCCAGCAGTCGCGCCCCAACCCTACAGGGGGGGGACAATGAGCAGTTCTTC. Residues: CASSRAPTLQGGDNEQFF.

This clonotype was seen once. CDR3 sequence: CSASGGFEETQYF. The CDR3 bases are TGCAGTGCTAGCGGGGGGTTCGAAGAGACCCAGTACTTC. This rearrangement joins TRBV20-1 to TRBJ2-5; 7 bases align to TRBD2. This CDR3 is 13 amino acids long. CDR1 and CDR2 from the germline V gene are DFQATT and SNEGSKA (reference sequence). V was pared by 3 bases and J by 3 bases, with 4 bases of the junction left unmatched.

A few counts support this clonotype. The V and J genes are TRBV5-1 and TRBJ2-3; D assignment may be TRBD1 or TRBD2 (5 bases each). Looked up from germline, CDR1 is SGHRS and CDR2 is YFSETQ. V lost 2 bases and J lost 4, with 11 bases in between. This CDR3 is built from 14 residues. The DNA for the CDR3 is TGCGCCAGCAGCTTCGGGGACCCCTCAGATACGCAGTATTTT. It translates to CASSFGDPSDTQYF.